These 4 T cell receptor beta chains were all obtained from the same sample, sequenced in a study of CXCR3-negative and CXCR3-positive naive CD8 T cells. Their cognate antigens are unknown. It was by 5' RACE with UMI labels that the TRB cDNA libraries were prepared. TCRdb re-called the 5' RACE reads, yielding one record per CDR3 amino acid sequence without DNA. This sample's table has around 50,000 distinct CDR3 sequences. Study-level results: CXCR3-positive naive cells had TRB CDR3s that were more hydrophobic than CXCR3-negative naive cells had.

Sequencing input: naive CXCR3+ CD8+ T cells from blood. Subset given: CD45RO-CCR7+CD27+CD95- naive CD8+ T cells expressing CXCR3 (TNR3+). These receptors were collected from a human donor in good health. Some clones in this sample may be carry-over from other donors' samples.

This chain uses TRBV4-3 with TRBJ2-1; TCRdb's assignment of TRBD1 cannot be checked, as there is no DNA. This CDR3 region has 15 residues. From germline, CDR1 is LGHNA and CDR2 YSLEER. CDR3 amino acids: CASSQDWSGGYKPFF.

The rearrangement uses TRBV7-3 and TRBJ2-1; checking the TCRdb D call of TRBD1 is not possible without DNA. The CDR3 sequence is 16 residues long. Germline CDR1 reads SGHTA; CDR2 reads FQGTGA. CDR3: CASSLSPSISYNEQFF.

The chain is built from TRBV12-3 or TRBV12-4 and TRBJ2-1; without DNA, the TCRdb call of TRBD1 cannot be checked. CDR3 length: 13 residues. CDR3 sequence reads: CASSPTYDPAQFF.

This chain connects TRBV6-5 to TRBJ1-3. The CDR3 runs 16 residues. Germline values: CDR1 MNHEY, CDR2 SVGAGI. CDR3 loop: CASSRTALNSGNTIYF.